This T cell receptor (beta chain) was identified in a study of T cell repertoires in cytomegalovirus infection. Study at large: Public signatures in TCR beta pointed to CMV infection and matching HLA type.

This clonotype was counted only a few times. Its matching antigen is unknown. TCRdb re-called the reads through MiXCR, storing one row per CDR3 protein. The top ten hold less than 3% of the sample, which has about 300,000 distinct CDR3 sequences, around 10% seen once. J lost 5 bases, V lost 5 bases, and 13 bases had no gene match. CDR3 size: 15 residues. Looked up from germline, CDR1 is SQVTM and CDR2 is ANQGSEA. General study points: HLA-C-restricted CMV-specific TCR beta clonotypes were dominant in the ex vivo response. Cumulative public TCR beta family frequency identified CMV carriers with the relevant HLA.

The genes are TRBV29-1 and TRBJ1-2, with 8 positions matching TRBD1. Material for sequencing was PBMCs. The source of this sequence is a human donor in good health (CMV status not recorded). Some clones in this sample may be carry-over from other donors' samples. Here the CDR3 DNA reads TGCAGCGTTCCTACAGGGGGGGCCTTTAGTTATGGCTACACCTTC. Translation: CSVPTGGAFSYGYTF. The full variable domain, rest sourced from reference TRBV29-1 and TRBJ1-2, is SAVISQKPSRDICQRGTSLTIQCQVDSQVTMMFWYRQQPGQSLTLIATANQGSEATYESGFVIDKFPISRPNLTFSTLTVSNMSPEDSSIYLCSVPTGGAFSYGYTFGSGTRLTVV.